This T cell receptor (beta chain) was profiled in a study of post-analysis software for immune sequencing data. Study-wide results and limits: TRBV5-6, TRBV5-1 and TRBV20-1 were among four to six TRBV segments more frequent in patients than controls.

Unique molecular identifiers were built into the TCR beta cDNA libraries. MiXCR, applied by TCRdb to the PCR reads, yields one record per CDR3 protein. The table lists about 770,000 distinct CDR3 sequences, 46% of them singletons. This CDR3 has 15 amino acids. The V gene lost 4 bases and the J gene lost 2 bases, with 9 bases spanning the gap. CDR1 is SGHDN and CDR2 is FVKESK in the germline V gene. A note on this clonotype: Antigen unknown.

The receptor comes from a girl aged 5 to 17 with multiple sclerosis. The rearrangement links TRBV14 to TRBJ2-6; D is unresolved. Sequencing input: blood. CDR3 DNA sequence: TGTGCCAGCAGCCCTCATATCACTGGGGCCAACGTCCTGACTTTC. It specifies CASSPHITGANVLTF. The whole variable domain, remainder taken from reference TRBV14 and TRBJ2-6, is EAGVTQFPSHSVIEKGQTVTLRCDPISGHDNLYWYRRVMGKEIKFLLHFVKESKQDESGMPNNRFLAERTGGTYSTLKVQPAELEDSGVYFCASSPHITGANVLTFGAGSRLTVL.